This T cell receptor beta chain originates from a study of blood T cell repertoires in COVID-19. Across the whole study: Donors in the United States, Italy and Spain gave samples during acute or convalescent COVID-19. PBMCs, B-cell-depleted T cells, or T cells were the source of the cDNA or gDNA that made up the material.

Methods used by the authors: The assay estimated nucleated cells by amplifying reference gene primers. Profiled with immunoSEQ multiplex PCR; TCRdb holds only in-frame clones, not every one. V, J and clone size were drawn from that table, and D and trimming were deduced from the DNA. The sample consists of approximately 300,000 clones, more than 75% of them appearing once. The V segment lost 2 bases and the J segment 2 bases; nucleotides outside the gene matches: 14. The CDR3 contains 19 residues. Germline values: CDR1 LNHDA, CDR2 SQIVND (reference sequence). The genes are TRBV19 and TRBJ2-1; 8 bases fit TRBD2. This TCR was recovered from a woman in her forties or fifties with acute or convalescent COVID-19. Sequencing was performed on peripheral blood. The chain's CDR3 is CASSIPRTSRGRPYNEQFF. Written as DNA, the CDR3 is TGTGCCAGTAGTATACCCCGGACTAGCCGCGGGAGACCCTACAATGAGCAGTTCTTC.